The entry that follows covers one T cell receptor beta chain sequence. Its matching antigen is unknown. The PCR employed 60 Vbeta primers together with 13 Jbeta primers. TCRdb's table, derived via immunoSEQ multiplex PCR, lists solely in-frame clones and lacks some. Altogether around 130,000 clones are present, approximately 75% being singletons, with the ten largest covering more than 1.5%. With 1 base removed from V and 2 bases from J, the gap between germline ends came to 15 bases. Per germline, CDR1 LGHNA and CDR2 YSLEER. The CDR3 totals 18 residues. The data derive from a study of cytomegalovirus exposure and HLA in healthy donors. Study-wide context: In terms of ancestry, the Caucasian-associated cluster contained around four fifths of the approximately 380 genotyped donors.

Study-level findings and limits: No immune exposure information besides CMV serostatus was available. Looking again later, the authors saw that most CMV-associated TCR beta chains seemed HLA-restricted.

This TCR derives from a man aged 40-55 years in good health and CMV-seronegative. Source material: PBMCs. This chain connects TRBV4-3 to TRBJ2-6; D remains ambiguous. The CDR3 here is CASSQGPRGTTGANVLTF. The CDR3 region has the DNA TGCGCCAGCAGCCAAGGACCTAGAGGAACAACTGGGGCCAACGTCCTGACTTTC.